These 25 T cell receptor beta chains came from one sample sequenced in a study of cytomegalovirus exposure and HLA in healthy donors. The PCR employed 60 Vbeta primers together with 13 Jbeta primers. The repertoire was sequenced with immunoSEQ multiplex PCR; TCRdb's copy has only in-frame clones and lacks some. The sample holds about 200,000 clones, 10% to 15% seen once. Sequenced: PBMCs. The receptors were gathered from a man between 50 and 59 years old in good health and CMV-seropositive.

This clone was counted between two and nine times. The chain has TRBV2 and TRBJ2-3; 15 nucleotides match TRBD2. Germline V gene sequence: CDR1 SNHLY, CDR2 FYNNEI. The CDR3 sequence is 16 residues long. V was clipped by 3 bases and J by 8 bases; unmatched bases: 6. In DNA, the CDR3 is TGTGCCAGCAGTGACCGGACTAGCGGGGGGGCCGGTACGCAGTATTTT. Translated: CASSDRTSGGAGTQYF.

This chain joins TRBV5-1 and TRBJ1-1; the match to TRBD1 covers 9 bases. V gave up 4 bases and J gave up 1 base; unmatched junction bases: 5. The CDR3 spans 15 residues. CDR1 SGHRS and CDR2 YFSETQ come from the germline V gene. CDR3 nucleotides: TGCGCCAGCAGCGTCCAGACAGGGGGGAACACTGAAGCTTTCTTT. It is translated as CASSVQTGGNTEAFF.

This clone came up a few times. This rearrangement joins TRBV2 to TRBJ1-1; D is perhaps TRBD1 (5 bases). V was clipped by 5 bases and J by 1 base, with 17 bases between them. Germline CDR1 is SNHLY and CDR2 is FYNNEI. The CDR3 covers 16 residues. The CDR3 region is CASSRDFQTGNTEAFF. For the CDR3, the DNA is TGTGCCAGCAGTCGGGACTTTCAGACTGGGAACACTGAAGCTTTCTTT. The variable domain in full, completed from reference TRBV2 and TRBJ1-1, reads EPEVTQTPSHQVTQMGQEVILRCVPISNHLYFYWYRQILGQKVEFLVSFYNNEISEKSEIFDDQFSVERPDGSNFTLKIRSTKLEDSAMYFCASSRDFQTGNTEAFFGQGTRLTVV.

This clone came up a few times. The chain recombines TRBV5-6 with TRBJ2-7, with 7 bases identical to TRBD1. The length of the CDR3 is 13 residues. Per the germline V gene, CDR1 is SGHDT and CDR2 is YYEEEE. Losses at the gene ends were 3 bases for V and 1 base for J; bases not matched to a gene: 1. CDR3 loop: CASSSTGSYEQYF. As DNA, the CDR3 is TGTGCCAGCAGCTCGACAGGGTCCTACGAGCAGTACTTC.

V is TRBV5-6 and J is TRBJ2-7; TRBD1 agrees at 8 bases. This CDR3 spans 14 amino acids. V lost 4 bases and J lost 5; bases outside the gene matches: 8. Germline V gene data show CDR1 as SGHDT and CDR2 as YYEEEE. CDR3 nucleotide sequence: TGTGCCAGCAGCCACCGGACAGGGACCAACGAGCAGTACTTC. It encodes CASSHRTGTNEQYF.

CDR3 loop: CASSLHGQYNEQFF. The CDR3, as DNA: TGTGCCAGCAGCTTACATGGACAGTACAATGAGCAGTTCTTC. V and J are TRBV6-5 and TRBJ2-1; D might be TRBD1 (6 bases). V was shortened by 6 bases and J by 4 bases, with 13 bases between the two germline ends. Germline V gene lookup returns CDR1 MNHEY and CDR2 SVGAGI. The CDR3 is 14 amino acids.

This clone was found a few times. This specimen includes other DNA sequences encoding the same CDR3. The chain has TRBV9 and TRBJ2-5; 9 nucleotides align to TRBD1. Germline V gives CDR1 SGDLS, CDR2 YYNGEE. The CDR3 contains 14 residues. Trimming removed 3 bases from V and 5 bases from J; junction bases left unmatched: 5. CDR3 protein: CASSAGQGRETQYF. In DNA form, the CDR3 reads TGTGCCAGCAGCGCAGGACAGGGGCGGGAGACCCAGTACTTC.

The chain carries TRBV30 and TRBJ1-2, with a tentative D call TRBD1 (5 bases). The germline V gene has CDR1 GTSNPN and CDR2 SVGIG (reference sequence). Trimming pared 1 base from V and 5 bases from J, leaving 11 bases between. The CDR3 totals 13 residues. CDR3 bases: TGTGCCTGGAGTGCAGCAGGGATATATGGCTACACCTTC. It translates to CAWSAAGIYGYTF.

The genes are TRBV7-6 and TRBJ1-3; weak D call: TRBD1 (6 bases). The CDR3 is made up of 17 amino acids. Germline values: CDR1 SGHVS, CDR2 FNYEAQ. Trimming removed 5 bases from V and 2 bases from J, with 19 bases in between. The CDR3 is CASSPQSRGLTGNTIYF. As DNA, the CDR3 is TGTGCCAGCAGCCCACAGAGCAGGGGATTAACTGGAAACACCATATATTTT. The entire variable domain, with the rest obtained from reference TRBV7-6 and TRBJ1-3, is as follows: GAGVSQSPRYKVTKRGQDVALRCDPISGHVSLYWYRQALGQGPEFLTYFNYEAQQDKSGLPNDRFSAERPEGSISTLTIQRTEQRDSAMYRCASSPQSRGLTGNTIYFGEGSWLTVV.

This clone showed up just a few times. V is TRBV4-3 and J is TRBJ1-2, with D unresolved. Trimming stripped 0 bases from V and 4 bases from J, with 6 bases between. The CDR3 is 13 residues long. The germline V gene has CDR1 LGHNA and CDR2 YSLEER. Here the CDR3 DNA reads TGCGCCAGCAGCCAAGATTCAGGCTATGGCTACACCTTC. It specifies CASSQDSGYGYTF.

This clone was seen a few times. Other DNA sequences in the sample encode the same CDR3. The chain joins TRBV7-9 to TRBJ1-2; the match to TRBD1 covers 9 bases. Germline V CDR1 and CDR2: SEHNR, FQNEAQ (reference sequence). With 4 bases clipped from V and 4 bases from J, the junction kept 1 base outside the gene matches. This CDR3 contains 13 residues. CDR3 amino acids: CASSSDRGYGYTF. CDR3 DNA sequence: TGTGCCAGCAGCTCGGACAGGGGCTATGGCTACACCTTC.

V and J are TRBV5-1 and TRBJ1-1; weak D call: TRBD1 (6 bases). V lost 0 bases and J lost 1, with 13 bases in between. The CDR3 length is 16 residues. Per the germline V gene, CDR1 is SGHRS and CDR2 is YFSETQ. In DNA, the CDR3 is TGCGCCAGCAGCTTGGGACTGGGACACCAGAACACTGAAGCTTTCTTT. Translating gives CASSLGLGHQNTEAFF.

CDR3 in DNA: TGTGCCAGCAGTGTCACTACCAGTTACGAGCAGTACGTC. Amino acids: CASSVTTSYEQYV. The V gene is TRBV2, the J gene TRBJ2-7; D remains unclear. CDR3 length: 13 amino acids. The germline CDR1 and CDR2 sequences are SNHLY and FYNNEI. Trimming took off 4 bases at V and 4 bases at J, with 11 bases between the two ends.

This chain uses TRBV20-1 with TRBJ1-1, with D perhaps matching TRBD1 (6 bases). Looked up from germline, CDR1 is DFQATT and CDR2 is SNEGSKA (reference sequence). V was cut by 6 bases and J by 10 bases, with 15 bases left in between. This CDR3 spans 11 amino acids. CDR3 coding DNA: TGCAGTGCACCTAGCATGGGGGCAGCTTTCTTT. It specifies CSAPSMGAAFF.

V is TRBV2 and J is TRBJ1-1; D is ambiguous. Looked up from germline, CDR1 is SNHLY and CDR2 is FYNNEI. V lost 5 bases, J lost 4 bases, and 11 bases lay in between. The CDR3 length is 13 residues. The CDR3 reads CASSLDGGTEAFF. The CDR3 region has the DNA TGTGCCAGCAGTCTCGACGGCGGCACTGAAGCTTTCTTT.

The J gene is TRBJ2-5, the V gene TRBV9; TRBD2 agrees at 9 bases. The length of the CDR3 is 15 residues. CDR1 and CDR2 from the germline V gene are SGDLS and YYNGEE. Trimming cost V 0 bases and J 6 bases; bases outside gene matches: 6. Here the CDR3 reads CASSVGLAGMKTQYF. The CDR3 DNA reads TGTGCCAGCAGCGTAGGGCTAGCGGGGATGAAGACCCAGTACTTC.

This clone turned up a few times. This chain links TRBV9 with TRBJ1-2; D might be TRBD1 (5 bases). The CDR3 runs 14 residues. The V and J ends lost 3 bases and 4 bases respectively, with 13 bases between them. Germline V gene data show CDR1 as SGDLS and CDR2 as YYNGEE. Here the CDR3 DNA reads TGTGCCAGCAGCGAAGGGGAAGGGGCCTATGGCTACACCTTC. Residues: CASSEGEGAYGYTF. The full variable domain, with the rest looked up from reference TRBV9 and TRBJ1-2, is DSGVTQTPKHLITATGQRVTLRCSPRSGDLSVYWYQQSLDQGLQFLIQYYNGEERAKGNILERFSAQQFPDLHSELNLSSLELGDSALYFCASSEGEGAYGYTFGSGTRLTVV.

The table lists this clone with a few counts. The CDR3 coding sequence is TGTGCCAGCTCACCCTCTGGGAGGGACGGTGGCTACACCTTC. Its protein product is CASSPSGRDGGYTF. The V gene is TRBV18, the J gene TRBJ1-2; D may be TRBD1 (5 bases). This CDR3 region has 14 residues. The germline V gene encodes CDR1 KGHSH and CDR2 LQKENI. Trimming pared 3 bases from V and 7 bases from J, leaving 15 bases between.

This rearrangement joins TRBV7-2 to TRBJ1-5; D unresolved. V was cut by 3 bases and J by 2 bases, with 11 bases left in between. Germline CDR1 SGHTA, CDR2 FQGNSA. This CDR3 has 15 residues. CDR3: CASSLTSIGNQPQHF. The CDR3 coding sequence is TGTGCCAGCAGCTTGACATCGATTGGCAATCAGCCCCAGCATTTT.

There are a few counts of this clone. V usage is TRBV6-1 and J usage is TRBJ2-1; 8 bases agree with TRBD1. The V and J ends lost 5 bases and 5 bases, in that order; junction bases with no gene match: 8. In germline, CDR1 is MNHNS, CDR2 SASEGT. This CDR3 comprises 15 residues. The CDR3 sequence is CASSIGQGHDNEQFF. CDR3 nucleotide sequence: TGTGCCAGCAGTATAGGACAGGGACACGACAATGAGCAGTTCTTC.

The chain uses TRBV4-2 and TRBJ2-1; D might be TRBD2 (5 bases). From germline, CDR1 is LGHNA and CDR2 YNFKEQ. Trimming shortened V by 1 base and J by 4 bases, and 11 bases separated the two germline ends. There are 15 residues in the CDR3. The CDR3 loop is CASSQAGSTYNEQFF. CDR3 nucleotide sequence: TGTGCCAGCAGCCAAGCGGGGAGCACTTACAATGAGCAGTTCTTC.

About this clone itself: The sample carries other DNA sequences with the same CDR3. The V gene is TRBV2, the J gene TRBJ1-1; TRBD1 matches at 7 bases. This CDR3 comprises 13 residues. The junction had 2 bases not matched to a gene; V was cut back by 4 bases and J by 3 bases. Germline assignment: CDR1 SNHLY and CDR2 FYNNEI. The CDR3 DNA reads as TGTGCCAGCAGTGGCGACAGGGACACTGAAGCTTTCTTT. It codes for CASSGDRDTEAFF.

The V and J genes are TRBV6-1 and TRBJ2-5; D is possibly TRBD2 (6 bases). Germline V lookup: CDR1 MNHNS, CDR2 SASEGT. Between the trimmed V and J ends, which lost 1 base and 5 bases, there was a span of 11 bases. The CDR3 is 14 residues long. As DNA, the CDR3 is TGTGCCAGCAGTGAAGGGGGGGTGCGCGAGACCCAGTACTTC. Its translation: CASSEGGVRETQYF.

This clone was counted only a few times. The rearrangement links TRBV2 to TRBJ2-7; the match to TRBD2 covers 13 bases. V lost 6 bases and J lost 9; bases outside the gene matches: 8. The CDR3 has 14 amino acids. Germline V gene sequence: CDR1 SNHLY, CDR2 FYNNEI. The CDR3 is CASRGLAGSTSQYV. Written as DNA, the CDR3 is TGTGCCAGCAGGGGACTAGCGGGGAGTACGTCGCAGTACGTC.

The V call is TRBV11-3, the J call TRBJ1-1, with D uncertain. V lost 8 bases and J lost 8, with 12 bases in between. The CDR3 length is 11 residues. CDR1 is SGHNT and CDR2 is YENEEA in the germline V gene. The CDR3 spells CASEELGEAFF. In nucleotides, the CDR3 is TGTGCCAGCGAGGAGCTCGGCGAAGCTTTCTTT. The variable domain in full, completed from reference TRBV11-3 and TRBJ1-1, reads EAGVVQSPRYKIIEKKQPVAFWCNPISGHNTLYWYLQNLGQGPELLIRYENEEAVDDSQLPKDRFSAERLKGVDSTLKIQPAELGDSAVYLCASEELGEAFFGQGTRLTVV.